This entry lists 25 T cell receptor gamma chains sequenced from one sample in a study of gamma delta lymphoproliferative disorders and STAT genes. Genomic DNA from isolated PBMCs served as the sequencing template. TCRdb reran clone calling via CATT on the multiplex PCR reads. This sample carries approximately 650 gamma-chain clones, 29% of them seen once, and the ten largest clones take less than 20%. The sequencing sample was made of blood. These TCRs come from a human donor in good health.

In its sample, this clone ranks as large. The chain links TRGV4 to TRGJ1 or TRGJ2. V trimming: 4 bases; J trimming: 11 bases; junction bases outside the gene matches: 2. The CDR3 spans 9 residues. Germline V gene data show CDR1 as EGSTGY and CDR2 as YDSYTSSV. CDR3 in amino acids: CATWDEKLF. The CDR3 DNA is TGTGCCACCTGGGACGAGAAACTCTTT.

This clone was observed a single time. CDR3 protein: CAAWDYVDKKLF. Here the CDR3 DNA reads TGTGCTGCGTGGGATTATGTGGATAAGAAACTCTTT. The chain links TRGV10 to TRGJ1 or TRGJ2. The J gene comes from matching the DNA to germline here; TCRdb lacks it. TRGV10 is classed as an ORF, of uncertain function. V dropped 8 bases and J dropped 8; count of bases not matched to a gene: 10. The CDR3 has 12 residues.

This clone has more than one count but fewer than ten. With a far larger clone one base away, a read error is the likely cause. Other nucleotide sequences in the sample specify the same CDR3. The rearrangement uses TRGV2 and TRGJP2. The J gene was missing in TCRdb and was found by matching the end of the DNA to germline. V gave up 0 bases and J gave up 5 bases; unmatched junction bases: 9. Germline lookup yields CDR1 EGSNGY and CDR2 YDSYNSKV. The CDR3 spans 16 residues. The CDR3 DNA follows: TGTGCCACCTGGGACGGGGGGGATTGCAGTGATTGGATCAAGACGTTT. It codes for CATWDGGDCSDWIKTF.

This clone is deemed large (0.1 to 1%). This chain links TRGV11 with TRGJ1 or TRGJ2. TCRdb is silent on the J gene; assignment here came from matching the DNA to germline. TRGV11 is placed among ORFs of uncertain function. This CDR3 region has 14 residues. The V gene end was trimmed by 3 bases and the J gene end by 1 base; junction bases not matched to a gene: 3. CDR3 nucleotide sequence: TGTGCCTGCTGGATTAGGTCTAATTATTATAAGAAACTCTTT. Amino acids: CACWIRSNYYKKLF.

This clone is large within its sample. The chain uses TRGV9 and TRGJ1 or TRGJ2. TCRdb leaves out the J gene; it was filled in here by matching the DNA to germline. With V trimmed by 4 bases and J by 9 bases, 0 bases remained unmatched. This CDR3 region has 9 residues. CDR1 and CDR2 (germline): GITISATS, ISYDGTV (reference sequence). CDR3 protein: CALWDKKLF. Here the CDR3 DNA reads TGTGCCTTGTGGGATAAGAAACTCTTT.

In regard to this clone: The DNA is left out, because the CDR3 cannot be placed on it with certainty; the CDR3 is given as TCRdb lists it. The J gene was not called, though the V gene is TRGV5. 19 amino acids form the CDR3, both terminal residues included. The germline CDR1 and CDR2 sequences are VINAFY and YDVSNSKD. CDR3 sequence reads: CATWDPLIIRNSLAVEQHF.

By share, this clone ranks as large (0.1 to 1%). The chain is built from TRGV8 and TRGJ1 or TRGJ2. TCRdb gives no J gene; it was assigned here by matching the DNA to germline. This CDR3 is 14 amino acids long. Germline loops: CDR1 VENAVY, CDR2 YDSYNSRV. The trim removed 0 bases at V and 8 bases at J, leaving 10 bases unmatched. The CDR3: CATWDRPDGHKKLF. The CDR3 nucleotides are TGTGCCACCTGGGATAGGCCCGACGGTCATAAGAAACTCTTT.

This clone is medium-sized within its sample. CDR3 nucleotides: TGTGCCTGCTGTAACAGTAGTGATTGGATCAAGACGTTT. Its protein product is CACCNSSDWIKTF. The rearrangement links TRGV11 to TRGJP2. The J gene, not given by TCRdb, was assigned here from a germline match of the nucleotide sequence. TRGV11 is assigned to the ORF class and has an uncertain function. The V and J ends lost 10 bases and 2 bases, in that order; junction bases with no gene match: 4. The CDR3 is 13 residues long.

This clone is judged large (0.1 to 1%). In the same sample, other DNA sequences code for this CDR3. This sequence joins TRGV3 and TRGJ1 or TRGJ2. The J gene, absent from TCRdb, was called here by matching the DNA to germline. The CDR3 runs to 17 residues. Germline values: CDR1 VTNTFY, CDR2 YDVSTARD (reference sequence). V shed 1 base and J 0 bases; nucleotides not matched to a gene: 12. CDR3 DNA: TGTGCCACCTGGGACAGCCCACCCTCGACGAATTATTATAAGAAACTCTTT. Its translation is CATWDSPPSTNYYKKLF.

By share, this clone counts as large. The V and J genes are TRGV2 and TRGJ1 or TRGJ2. In the absence of a J gene in TCRdb, the DNA was matched to germline to assign it here. Germline-derived CDR1 and CDR2 are EGSNGY and YDSYNSKV. The CDR3 totals 11 residues. V dropped 0 bases and J dropped 12; count of bases not matched to a gene: 5. CDR3 residues: CATWDGRRKLF. DNA for the CDR3: TGTGCCACCTGGGACGGGCGGAGGAAACTCTTT.

By sample fraction, this clone is large. The chain carries TRGV3 and TRGJ1 or TRGJ2. The J gene is absent in TCRdb and was assigned here via DNA matching to germline. Germline loops: CDR1 VTNTFY, CDR2 YDVSTARD (reference sequence). This CDR3 contains 13 residues. Trimming took 0 bases from V and 6 from J; bases not matched to a gene: 5. CDR3 nucleotides: TGTGCCACCTGGGACAGGCTGGTTTATAAGAAACTCTTT. Its translation: CATWDRLVYKKLF.

This clone rates as large (0.1 to 1%). Other DNA variants within this sample encode the same CDR3. The rearrangement joins TRGV8 to TRGJ1 or TRGJ2. V shed 9 bases and J 12 bases; nucleotides not matched to a gene: 8. Germline assignment: CDR1 VENAVY and CDR2 YDSYNSRV. CDR3 length: 9 residues. The CDR3: CATPRRKLF. The DNA for the CDR3 is TGTGCCACCCCTCGTAGGAAACTCTTT.

This clone counts as large. This sequence joins TRGV4 and TRGJ1 or TRGJ2. TCRdb lists no J gene, so it was determined here by aligning the DNA to germline. The ends lost 9 bases at V and 6 bases at J; junction bases unmatched: 11. The CDR3 contains 12 residues. Germline CDR1 reads EGSTGY; CDR2 reads YDSYTSSV. The chain's CDR3 is CATLGGGYKKLF. CDR3 DNA sequence: TGTGCCACCCTCGGGGGTGGTTATAAGAAACTCTTT.

This clone rates as medium-sized. The rearrangement links TRGV5 to TRGJ1 or TRGJ2. TCRdb lists no J gene, so it was determined here by aligning the DNA to germline. The CDR3 extends over 12 amino acids. V lost 5 bases to trimming and J lost 6 bases; unmatched junction nucleotides: 7. Germline V CDR1 and CDR2: VINAFY, YDVSNSKD. The CDR3 reads CATWGRGYKKLF. CDR3 bases: TGTGCCACCTGGGGGCGAGGTTATAAGAAACTCTTT.

This clone rates as large (0.1 to 1%). This chain links TRGV2 with TRGJP2. TCRdb does not report a J gene; here it was assigned by matching the DNA to germline references. Trimming removed 0 bases from V and 6 bases from J; junction bases left unmatched: 10. CDR3 length: 16 amino acids. CDR1 is EGSNGY and CDR2 is YDSYNSKV in the germline V gene. The CDR3 DNA reads TGTGCCACCTGGGACGGGCATGGGATGGGTGATTGGATCAAGACGTTT. It translates to CATWDGHGMGDWIKTF.

By sample fraction, this clone is large (0.1 to 1%). The chain has TRGV4 and TRGJ1 or TRGJ2. The J gene, missing from TCRdb, was assigned here through DNA to germline matching. Germline CDR1 reads EGSTGY; CDR2 reads YDSYTSSV. Trimming took 1 base from V and 12 from J; bases not matched to a gene: 6. The CDR3 has 11 amino acids. Here the CDR3 reads CATWDGVWKLF. CDR3 coding DNA: TGTGCCACCTGGGATGGCGTCTGGAAACTCTTT.

This chain links TRGV5 with TRGJ1 or TRGJ2. The J gene is absent in TCRdb and was assigned here via DNA matching to germline. The ends lost 2 bases at V and 3 bases at J; junction bases unmatched: 7. CDR1 and CDR2 (germline): VINAFY, YDVSNSKD. The CDR3 has 14 residues. The CDR3 is CATWDTTLYYKKLF. CDR3 DNA: TGTGCCACCTGGGACACTACTCTTTATTATAAGAAACTCTTT.

Points on this clone: One end of the junction varies from germline; a read error may be responsible. This chain joins TRGV10 and TRGJ1 or TRGJ2. No J gene is reported in TCRdb; it was inferred here by comparing the DNA with germline. TRGV10 is flagged as an ORF with uncertain function. The CDR3 extends over 12 amino acids. CDR3 residues: CAGPRNYYKKLF. As DNA, the CDR3 is TGCGCGGGCCCAAGGAATTATTATAAGAAACTCTTT.

The J gene is TRGJ1 or TRGJ2, the V gene TRGV9. Here the J gene was assigned by germline matching of the DNA, as TCRdb has none. Germline CDR1 is GITISATS and CDR2 is ISYDGTV (reference sequence). After removal of 5 bases from V and 0 bases from J, the junction contained 19 bases not matched to a gene. CDR3 length: 18 amino acids. The CDR3 here is CALWGDLSRFLNYYKKLF. The CDR3 bases are TGTGCCTTGTGGGGGGACTTATCTAGATTCTTGAATTATTATAAGAAACTCTTT.

This clone is categorized as large. In DNA form, the CDR3 reads TGTGCCACCTGGGATACTAAACTCTTT. This sequence encodes CATWDTKLF. The J gene was not called, though the V gene is TRGV4. From germline, CDR1 is EGSTGY and CDR2 YDSYTSSV. The CDR3 loop spans 9 amino acids.

By frequency in the sample, this clone is large. Other nucleotide sequences in the sample specify the same CDR3. J is TRGJP1 and V is TRGV10. The J gene, left out of TCRdb, was set here by checking the DNA against germline. TRGV10 is classed as an ORF, of uncertain function. Trimming removed 8 bases from V and 6 bases from J; junction bases left unmatched: 10. The CDR3 covers 14 residues. In DNA form, the CDR3 reads TGTGCTGCGTGGGACGACTGCCCTGGTTGGTTCAAGATATTT. Its protein product is CAAWDDCPGWFKIF.

This clone was found a few times. TCRdb's entry gives the protein of a much larger clone, which mismatches this DNA's translation at residue 5, likely from a read error; the protein reported here is translated from the DNA. The J gene is TRGJP2, the V gene TRGV2. The J gene, left out of TCRdb, was set here by checking the DNA against germline. The CDR3 spans 15 residues. V lost 5 bases and J lost 6; bases outside the gene matches: 12. Germline values: CDR1 EGSNGY, CDR2 YDSYNSKV. The CDR3 loop reads CATWGPPGGDWIKTF. In nucleotides, the CDR3 is TGTGCCACCTGGGGCCCCCCAGGGGGTGATTGGATCAAGACGTTT.

Relative to its sample, this clone is large. V is TRGV11 and J is TRGJ1 or TRGJ2. Matching the DNA to germline supplied the J gene, which TCRdb does not give. TRGV11 is an open reading frame, and its role is uncertain. This CDR3 has 15 amino acids. After removal of 2 bases from V and 0 bases from J, the junction contained 4 bases not matched to a gene. The CDR3 reads CACWIRRLNYYKKLF. CDR3 DNA: TGTGCCTGCTGGATTAGGCGGTTGAATTATTATAAGAAACTCTTT.

Relative to its sample, this clone is large (0.1 to 1%). V is TRGV3 and J is TRGJ1 or TRGJ2. Since TCRdb gives no J gene, matching the DNA to germline was used here to assign it. The CDR3 consists of 13 residues. The V gene end was trimmed by 0 bases and the J gene end by 1 base; junction bases not matched to a gene: 0. The germline gives CDR1 VTNTFY, CDR2 YDVSTARD (reference sequence). The CDR3 DNA is TGTGCCACCTGGGACAGGAATTATTATAAGAAACTCTTT. Amino acids: CATWDRNYYKKLF.

This clone was picked up a small number of times. TCRdb attributes to this sequence the protein of a much larger clone, which differs from the DNA translation at residue 11; a read error is likely, and the protein displayed is translated from the DNA. The V and J genes are TRGV2 and TRGJP1. The J gene is absent in TCRdb and was assigned here via DNA matching to germline. CDR3 size: 17 residues. Germline V gives CDR1 EGSNGY, CDR2 YDSYNSKV. The CDR3 bases are TGTGCCACCTGGGACGATTCTATGAATACCGCTGGTTGGTTCAAGATATTT. This gives the protein CATWDDSMNTAGWFKIF.